A single sample is the source of the 6 T cell receptor beta chains below, sequenced in a study of somatic mutations in cytotoxic T cells in rheumatoid arthritis. Repertoires were generated with immunoSEQ multiplex PCR, while TCRdb's copy carries only in-frame clones and drops some. The sample comprises more than 9,000 clones, around 79% of which are singletons, and 30% to 40% rests with the top ten. Specimen: CD8+ T cells sorted from blood. The receptor source for this set is an adult with rheumatoid arthritis.

The V and J genes are TRBV4-3 and TRBJ2-1; 8 nucleotides line up with TRBD2. This CDR3 comprises 17 residues. Germline V gene data show CDR1 as LGHNA and CDR2 as YSLEER. V shed 2 bases, J shed 0 bases, and the junction held 6 bases outside the gene matches. The CDR3 sequence: CASSQKLGTSSYNEQFF. In DNA form, the CDR3 reads TGCGCCAGCAGCCAAAAATTGGGGACTAGCTCCTACAATGAGCAGTTCTTC.

V is TRBV27 and J is TRBJ2-5; 11 bases fit TRBD2. The trim removed 4 bases at V and 5 bases at J, leaving 12 bases unmatched. The CDR3 is 17 amino acids. Germline V gene data show CDR1 as MNHEY and CDR2 as SMNVEV (reference sequence). The CDR3 DNA sequence: TGTGCCAGCAGTTCCGTGGGGACTAGCGGAGCGACGGAGACCCAGTACTTC. The encoded protein is CASSSVGTSGATETQYF.

The V and J genes are TRBV29-1 and TRBJ1-5; D gene ambiguous. CDR1 is SQVTM and CDR2 is ANQGSEA in the germline V gene. This CDR3 is 16 amino acids long. V was shortened by 2 bases and J by 1 base, with 15 bases between the two germline ends. CDR3 coding DNA: TGCAGCGTTGAATCCCTTCGGGAAGCCAGCAATCAGCCCCAGCATTTT. Translating gives CSVESLREASNQPQHF.

The V gene is TRBV6-5, the J gene TRBJ2-1, with unresolved D. This CDR3 is 14 amino acids long. Germline values: CDR1 MNHEY, CDR2 SVGAGI. The germline V and J ends were trimmed by 6 bases and 1 base, with 10 bases remaining between them. The CDR3 reads CASRGPVSYNEQFF. In DNA, the CDR3 is TGTGCCAGCAGGGGTCCGGTATCCTACAATGAGCAGTTCTTC.

CDR3 coding DNA: TGTGCCAGCAGCTTATTGGGGGGGGACAATGAGCAGTTCTTC. Its protein product is CASSLLGGDNEQFF. The chain links TRBV7-6 to TRBJ2-1; 7 nucleotides line up with TRBD2. The CDR3 totals 14 residues. Germline loops: CDR1 SGHVS, CDR2 FNYEAQ. The V segment lost 2 bases and the J segment 5 bases; nucleotides outside the gene matches: 3.

This rearrangement joins TRBV9 to TRBJ2-1, with TRBD2 matching 10 bases. The CDR3 totals 17 residues. CDR1 SGDLS and CDR2 YYNGEE come from the germline V gene. Germline trimming cut 0 bases from V and 3 bases from J; bases unmatched to any gene: 6. The CDR3 loop reads CASSVALAGVGYNEQFF. The CDR3 nucleotides read TGTGCCAGCAGCGTAGCTCTAGCGGGAGTTGGCTACAATGAGCAGTTCTTC.